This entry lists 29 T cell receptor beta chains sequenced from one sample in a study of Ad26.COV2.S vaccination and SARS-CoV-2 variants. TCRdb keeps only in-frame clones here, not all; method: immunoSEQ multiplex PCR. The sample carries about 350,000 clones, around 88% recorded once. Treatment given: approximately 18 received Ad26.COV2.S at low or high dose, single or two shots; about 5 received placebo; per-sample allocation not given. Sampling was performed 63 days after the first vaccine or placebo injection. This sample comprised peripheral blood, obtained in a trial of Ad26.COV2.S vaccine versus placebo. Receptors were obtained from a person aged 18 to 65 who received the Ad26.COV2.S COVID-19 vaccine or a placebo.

The CDR3 DNA follows: TGTGCCAGCAGCTTAGTCCAAGGAGGCAACTATGGCTACACCTTC. This codes for CASSLVQGGNYGYTF. The V call is TRBV7-9, the J call TRBJ1-2, with D uncertain. Germline CDR1 and CDR2: SEHNR and FQNEAQ (reference sequence). The CDR3 runs to 15 residues. The germline V and J ends were trimmed by 1 base and 2 bases, with 11 bases remaining between them.

The DNA for the CDR3 is TGTGCCAGCAGTGAAGGCTGGGGGGAGCTGTTTTTT. Its protein product is CASSEGWGELFF. The rearrangement links TRBV2 to TRBJ2-2; D call uncertain. Germline V gene sequence: CDR1 SNHLY, CDR2 FYNNEI. The CDR3 contains 12 residues. The germline V and J ends were trimmed by 1 base and 8 bases, with 5 bases remaining between them.

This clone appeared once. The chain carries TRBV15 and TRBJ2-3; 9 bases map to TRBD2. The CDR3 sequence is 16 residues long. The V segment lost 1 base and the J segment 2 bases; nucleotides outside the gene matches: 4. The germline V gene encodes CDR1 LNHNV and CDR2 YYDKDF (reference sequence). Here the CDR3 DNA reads TGTGCCACCAGCAGAGGTGAGCGGGGGGCCACAGATACGCAGTATTTT. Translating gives CATSRGERGATDTQYF.

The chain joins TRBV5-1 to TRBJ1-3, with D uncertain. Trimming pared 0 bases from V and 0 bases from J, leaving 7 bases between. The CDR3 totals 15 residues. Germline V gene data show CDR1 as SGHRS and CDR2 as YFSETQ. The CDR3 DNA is TGCGCCAGCAGCTTGGATACCGTCTCTGGAAACACCATATATTTT. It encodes CASSLDTVSGNTIYF.

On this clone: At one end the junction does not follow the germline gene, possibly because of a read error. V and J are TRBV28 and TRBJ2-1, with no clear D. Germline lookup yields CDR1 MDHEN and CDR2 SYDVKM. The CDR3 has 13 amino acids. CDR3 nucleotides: TGTGCCAGCACCCGGGCGTCCTATAATGAGCAGTTCTTC. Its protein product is CASTRASYNEQFF.

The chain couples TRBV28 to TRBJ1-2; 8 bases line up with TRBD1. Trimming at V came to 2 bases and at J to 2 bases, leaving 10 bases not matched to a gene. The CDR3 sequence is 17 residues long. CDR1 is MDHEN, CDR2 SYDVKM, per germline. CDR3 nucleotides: TGTGCCAGCAGTTTAACCGGACAGGGTAGAGGGAACTATGGCTACACCTTC. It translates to CASSLTGQGRGNYGYTF.

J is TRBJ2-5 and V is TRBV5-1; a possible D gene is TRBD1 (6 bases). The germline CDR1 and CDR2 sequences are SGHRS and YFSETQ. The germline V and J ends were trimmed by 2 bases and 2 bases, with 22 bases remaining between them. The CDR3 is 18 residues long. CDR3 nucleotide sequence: TGCGCCAGCAGCTTCGGTTCCGGGACACCTAAGGTACAAGAGACCCAGTACTTC. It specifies CASSFGSGTPKVQETQYF.

This CDR3 reads CASRGQIRTDTQYF. CDR3 bases: TGTGCCAGCAGAGGACAGATTCGCACAGATACGCAGTATTTT. This sequence joins TRBV2 and TRBJ2-3, with a possible D match to TRBD1 (6 bases). Germline assignment: CDR1 SNHLY and CDR2 FYNNEI. Trimming pared 6 bases from V and 1 base from J, leaving 11 bases between. This CDR3 is 14 amino acids long.

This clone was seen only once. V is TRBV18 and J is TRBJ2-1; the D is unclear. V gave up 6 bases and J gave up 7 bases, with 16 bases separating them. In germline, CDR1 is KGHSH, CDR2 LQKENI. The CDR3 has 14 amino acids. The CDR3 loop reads CASSQQDIGNEQFF. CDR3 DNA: TGTGCCAGCTCTCAACAAGATATCGGGAATGAGCAGTTCTTC.

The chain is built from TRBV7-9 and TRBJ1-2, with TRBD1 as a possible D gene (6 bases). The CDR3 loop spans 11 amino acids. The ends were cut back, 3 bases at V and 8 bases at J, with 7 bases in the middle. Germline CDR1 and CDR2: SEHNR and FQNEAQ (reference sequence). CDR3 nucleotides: TGTGCCAGCAGCTTCGGGGGCGGCTACACCTTC. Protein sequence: CASSFGGGYTF.

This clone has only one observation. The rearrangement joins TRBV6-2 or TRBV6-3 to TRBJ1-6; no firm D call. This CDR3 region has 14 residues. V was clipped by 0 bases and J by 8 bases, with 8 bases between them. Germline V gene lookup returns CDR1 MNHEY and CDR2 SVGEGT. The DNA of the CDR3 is TGTGCCAGCAGTTACTCTGAGCCTCATTCACCCCTCCACTTT. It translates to CASSYSEPHSPLHF.

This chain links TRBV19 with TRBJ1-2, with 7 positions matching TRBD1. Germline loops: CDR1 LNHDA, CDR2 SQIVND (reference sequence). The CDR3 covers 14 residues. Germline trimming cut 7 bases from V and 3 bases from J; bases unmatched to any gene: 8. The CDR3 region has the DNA TGTGCCAGTAATCGGGACAGAAGGGACTATGGCTACACCTTC. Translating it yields CASNRDRRDYGYTF.

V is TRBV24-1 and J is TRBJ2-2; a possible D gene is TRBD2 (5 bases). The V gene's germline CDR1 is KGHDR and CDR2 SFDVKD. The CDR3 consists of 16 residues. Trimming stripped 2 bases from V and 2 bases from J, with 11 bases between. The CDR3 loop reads CATSDSGILNTGELFF. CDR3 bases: TGTGCCACCAGTGATTCGGGGATCCTTAACACCGGGGAGCTGTTTTTT.

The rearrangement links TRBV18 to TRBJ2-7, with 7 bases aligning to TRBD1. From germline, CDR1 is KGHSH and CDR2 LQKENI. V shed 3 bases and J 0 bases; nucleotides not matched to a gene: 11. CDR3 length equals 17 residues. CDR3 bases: TGTGCCAGCTCACCCGTCGACAGGGTGGGGAGCTCCTACGAGCAGTACTTC. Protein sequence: CASSPVDRVGSSYEQYF.

The CDR3 coding sequence is TGTGCCTGGACCAACAGGGGTAACACTGAAGCTTTCTTT. Protein sequence: CAWTNRGNTEAFF. The chain couples TRBV30 to TRBJ1-1, with TRBD1 matching 7 bases. This CDR3 comprises 13 residues. Germline V gene lookup returns CDR1 GTSNPN and CDR2 SVGIG (reference sequence). Germline trimming cut 4 bases from V and 2 bases from J; bases unmatched to any gene: 4.

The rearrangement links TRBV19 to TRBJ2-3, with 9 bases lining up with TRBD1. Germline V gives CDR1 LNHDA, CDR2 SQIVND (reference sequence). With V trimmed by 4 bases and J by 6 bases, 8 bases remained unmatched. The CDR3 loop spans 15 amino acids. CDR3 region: CASSRQGGKSDTQYF. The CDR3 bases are TGTGCCAGTAGTAGACAGGGGGGGAAGTCGGATACGCAGTATTTT.

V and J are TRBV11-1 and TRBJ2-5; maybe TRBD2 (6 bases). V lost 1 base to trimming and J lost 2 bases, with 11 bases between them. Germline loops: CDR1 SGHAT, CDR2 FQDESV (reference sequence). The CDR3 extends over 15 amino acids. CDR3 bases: TGTGCCAGCAGCTTAGAGCCAGGACTACAAGAGACCCAGTACTTC. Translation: CASSLEPGLQETQYF. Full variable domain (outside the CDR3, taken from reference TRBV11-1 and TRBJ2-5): EAEVAQSPRYKITEKSQAVAFWCDPISGHATLYWYRQILGQGPELLVQFQDESVVDDSQLPKDRFSAERLKGVDSTLKIQPAELGDSAMYLCASSLEPGLQETQYFGPGTRLLVL.

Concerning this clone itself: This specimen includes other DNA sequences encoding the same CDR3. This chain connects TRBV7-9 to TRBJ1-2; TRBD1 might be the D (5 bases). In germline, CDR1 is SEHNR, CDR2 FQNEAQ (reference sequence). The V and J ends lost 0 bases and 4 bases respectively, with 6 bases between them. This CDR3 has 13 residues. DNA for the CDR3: TGTGCCAGCAGCTTAGCCGGGGGCTATGGCTACACCTTC. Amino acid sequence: CASSLAGGYGYTF.

The CDR3, as DNA: TGTGCCAGCAGTGAACTGTACAATGAGCAGTTCTTC. Its protein is CASSELYNEQFF. This sequence joins TRBV2 and TRBJ2-1; no clear D. Deletions cut 2 bases from V and 4 bases from J, with 3 bases between. This CDR3 is 12 amino acids long. Germline-derived CDR1 and CDR2 are SNHLY and FYNNEI. The full variable domain, completed using reference TRBV2 and TRBJ2-1, is EPEVTQTPSHQVTQMGQEVILRCVPISNHLYFYWYRQILGQKVEFLVSFYNNEISEKSEIFDDQFSVERPDGSNFTLKIRSTKLEDSAMYFCASSELYNEQFFGPGTRLTVL.

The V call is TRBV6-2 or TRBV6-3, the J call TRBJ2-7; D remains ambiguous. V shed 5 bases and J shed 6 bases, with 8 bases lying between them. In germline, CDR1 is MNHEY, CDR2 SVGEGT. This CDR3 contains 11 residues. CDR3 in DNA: TGTGCCAGCAGTAATTGGGTCGAGCAGTACTTC. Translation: CASSNWVEQYF.

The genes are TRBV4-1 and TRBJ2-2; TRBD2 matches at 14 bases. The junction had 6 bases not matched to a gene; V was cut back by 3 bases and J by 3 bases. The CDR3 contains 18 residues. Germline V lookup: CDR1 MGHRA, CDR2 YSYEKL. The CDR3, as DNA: TGCGCCAGCAGCCAGGGGGGACTAGCGGGAGTCGACACCGGGGAGCTGTTTTTT. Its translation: CASSQGGLAGVDTGELFF.

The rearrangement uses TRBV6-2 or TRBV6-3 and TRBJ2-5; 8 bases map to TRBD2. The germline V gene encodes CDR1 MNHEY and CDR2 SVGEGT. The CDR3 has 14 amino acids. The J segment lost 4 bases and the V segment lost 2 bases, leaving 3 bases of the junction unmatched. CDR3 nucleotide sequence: TGTGCCAGCAGTTACCAGGCGGGAGGAGAGACCCAGTACTTC. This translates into CASSYQAGGETQYF.

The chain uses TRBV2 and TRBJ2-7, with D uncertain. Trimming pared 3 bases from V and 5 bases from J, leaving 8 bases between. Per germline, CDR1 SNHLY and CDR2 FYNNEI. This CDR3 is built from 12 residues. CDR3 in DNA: TGTGCCAGCAGTGATCGCGGAAACGAGCAGTACTTC. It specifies CASSDRGNEQYF. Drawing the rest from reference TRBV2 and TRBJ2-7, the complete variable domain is EPEVTQTPSHQVTQMGQEVILRCVPISNHLYFYWYRQILGQKVEFLVSFYNNEISEKSEIFDDQFSVERPDGSNFTLKIRSTKLEDSAMYFCASSDRGNEQYFGPGTRLTVT.

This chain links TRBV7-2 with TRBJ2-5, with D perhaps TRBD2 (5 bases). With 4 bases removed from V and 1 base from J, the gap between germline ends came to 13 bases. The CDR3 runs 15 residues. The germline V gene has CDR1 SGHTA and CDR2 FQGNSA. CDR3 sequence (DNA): TGTGCCAGCAGCTCCCCTCTTGGGAGCCAAGAGACCCAGTACTTC. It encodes CASSSPLGSQETQYF. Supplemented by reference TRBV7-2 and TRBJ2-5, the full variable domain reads GAGVSQSPSNKVTEKGKDVELRCDPISGHTALYWYRQSLGQGLEFLIYFQGNSAPDKSGLPSDRFSAERTGGSVSTLTIQRTQQEDSAVYLCASSSPLGSQETQYFGPGTRLLVL.

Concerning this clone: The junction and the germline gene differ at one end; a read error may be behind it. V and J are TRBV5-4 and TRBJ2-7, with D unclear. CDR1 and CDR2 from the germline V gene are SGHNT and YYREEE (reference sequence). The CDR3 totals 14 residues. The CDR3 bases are TGTGTCAGCAGCCGAACACGCTACCCCTACGAGCAGTACTTC. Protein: CVSSRTRYPYEQYF.

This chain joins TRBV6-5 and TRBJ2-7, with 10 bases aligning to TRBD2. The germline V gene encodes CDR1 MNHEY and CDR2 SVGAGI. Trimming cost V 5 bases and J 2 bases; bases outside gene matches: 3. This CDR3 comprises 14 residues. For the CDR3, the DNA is TGTGCCAGCAGTACAGCGGGAGGGACCTACGAGCAGTACTTC. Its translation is CASSTAGGTYEQYF.

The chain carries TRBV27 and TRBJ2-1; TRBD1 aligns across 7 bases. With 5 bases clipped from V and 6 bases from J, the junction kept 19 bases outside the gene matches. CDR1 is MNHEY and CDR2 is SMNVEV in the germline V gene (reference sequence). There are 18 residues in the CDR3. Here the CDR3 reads CASSLRISRQGKGNEQFF. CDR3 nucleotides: TGTGCCAGCAGTCTACGAATATCCCGACAGGGTAAGGGCAATGAGCAGTTCTTC.

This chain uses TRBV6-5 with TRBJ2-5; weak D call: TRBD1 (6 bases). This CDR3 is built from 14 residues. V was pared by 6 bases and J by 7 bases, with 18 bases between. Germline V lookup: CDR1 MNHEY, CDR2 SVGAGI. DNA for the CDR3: TGTGCCAGCAGCGATTTGGACCGAGGGGGGACCCAGTACTTC. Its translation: CASSDLDRGGTQYF.

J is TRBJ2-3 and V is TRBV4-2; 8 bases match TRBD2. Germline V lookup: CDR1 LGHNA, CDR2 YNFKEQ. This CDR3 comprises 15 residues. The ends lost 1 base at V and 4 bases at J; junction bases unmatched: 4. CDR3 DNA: TGTGCCAGCAGCCAAGCGGGGGGGCCCGCAGATACGCAGTATTTT. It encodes CASSQAGGPADTQYF.